Here is one TCR beta chain with its context. From germline, CDR1 is MNHNS and CDR2 SASEGT. This CDR3 contains 17 residues. Trimming left V 4 bases short and J 2 bases short, with 21 bases between. The source of the sample is a study of T cell changes during pregnancy in multiple sclerosis. Sequencing used immunoSEQ multiplex PCR; TCRdb keeps in-frame clones, though not all of them. The repertoire holds just under 100,000 clones, with approximately 95% as singletons. The specimen was peripheral blood, collected after pregnancy. The sequence derives from a female donor with multiple sclerosis, enrolled in a pregnancy study. V gene TRBV6-1 combines with J gene TRBJ2-7, with D possibly TRBD1 on 6 matching bases. This CDR3 reads CASSATFSGTRPYEQYF. DNA for the CDR3: TGTGCCAGCAGTGCTACATTCTCCGGGACACGACCCTACGAGCAGTACTTC.